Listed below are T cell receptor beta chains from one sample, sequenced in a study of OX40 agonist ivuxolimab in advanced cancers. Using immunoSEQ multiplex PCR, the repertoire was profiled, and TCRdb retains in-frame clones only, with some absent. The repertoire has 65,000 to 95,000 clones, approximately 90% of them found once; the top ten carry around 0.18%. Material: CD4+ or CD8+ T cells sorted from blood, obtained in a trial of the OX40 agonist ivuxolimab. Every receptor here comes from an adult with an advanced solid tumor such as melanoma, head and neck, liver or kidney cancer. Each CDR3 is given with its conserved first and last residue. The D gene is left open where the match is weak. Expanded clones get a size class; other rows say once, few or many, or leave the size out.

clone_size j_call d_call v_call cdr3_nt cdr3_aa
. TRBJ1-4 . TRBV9 TGTGCCAGCAGCGTAGGCGCGAATCGGGAAAAACTGTTTTTT CASSVGANREKLFF
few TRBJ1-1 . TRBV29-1 TGCACGGGGGAAAAGAACACTGAAGCTTTCTTT CTGEKNTEAFF
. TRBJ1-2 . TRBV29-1 TGCAGCGTTCAGGGTGATGGCTACACCTTC CSVQGDGYTF
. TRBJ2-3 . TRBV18 TGTGCCAGCTCACCAGAGACTACCTACACAGATACGCAGTATTTT CASSPETTYTDTQYF
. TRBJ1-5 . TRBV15 TGTGCCACCAGCAGAGATCCCCGGGGAAATCAGCCCCAGCATTTT CATSRDPRGNQPQHF
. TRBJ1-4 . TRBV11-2 TGTGCCAGCAGCTTCAACAGGAGGATGGGAAATGAAAAACTGTTTTTT CASSFNRRMGNEKLFF
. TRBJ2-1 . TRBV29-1 TGCAGCGTTGCCCGGGGAAATGAGCAGTTCTTC CSVARGNEQFF
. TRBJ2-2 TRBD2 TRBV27 TGTGCCATCAGAGCGGGAGGGAACACCGGGGAGCTGTTTTTT CAIRAGGNTGELFF
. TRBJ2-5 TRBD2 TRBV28 TGTGCCAGCAGTGCTGGACTAGTGAAAGAGACCCAGTACTTC CASSAGLVKETQYF
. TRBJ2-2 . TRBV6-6 TGTGCCAGCAAGAGATCGGGAGCCCCAAGGGCCGGGGAGCTGTTTTTT CASKRSGAPRAGELFF
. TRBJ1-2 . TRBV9 TGTGCCAGCAGCGTAGGAGGGTCTGATGGCTACACCTTC CASSVGGSDGYTF
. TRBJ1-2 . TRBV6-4 TGTGCCAGCAGTGAGTCCTCACGACAGCTTTCTAACTATGGCTACACCTTC CASSESSRQLSNYGYTF
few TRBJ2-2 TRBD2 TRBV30 TGTGCCCGGGACTATTTCACCGGGGAGCTGTTTTTT CARDYFTGELFF
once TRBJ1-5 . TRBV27 TGTGCCAGCAGTCCGCCGGCAGTTGTGGGAAGCAATCAGCCCCAGCATTTT CASSPPAVVGSNQPQHF
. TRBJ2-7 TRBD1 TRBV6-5 TGTGCCACCAAGAGGGGGCCTCCCTCCTACGAGCAGTACTTC CATKRGPPSYEQYF
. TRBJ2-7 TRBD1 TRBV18 TGTGCCAGCTCACCCGGACAGGGTAGAGAGCAGTACTTC CASSPGQGREQYF
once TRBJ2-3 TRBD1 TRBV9 TGTGCCAGCAGCGGAGACCGGGACAGGGCACGTCCGAGCACAGATACGCAGTATTTT CASSGDRDRARPSTDTQYF
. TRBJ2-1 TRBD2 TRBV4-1 TGCGCCAGCAGCCAAGCCCTAGCGGGGGGGCCCTACAATGAGCAGTTCTTC CASSQALAGGPYNEQFF
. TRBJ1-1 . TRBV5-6 TGTGCCAGCAGCGCGCGACCACTCAAGGAGGCTTTCTTT CASSARPLKEAFF
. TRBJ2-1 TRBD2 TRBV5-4 TGTGCCAGCAGCCCCCAGCGGGGGGGCTTCGCTTCCTACAATGAGCAGTTCTTC CASSPQRGGFASYNEQFF
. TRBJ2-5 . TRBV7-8 TGTGCCAGCGTGATGGCTGTCCAAGGGGAAGAGCAGTACTTC CASVMAVQGEEQYF
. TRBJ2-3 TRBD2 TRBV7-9 TGTGCCAGCAGCTCGACTAGCGGGCCTACAGATACGCAGTATTTT CASSSTSGPTDTQYF
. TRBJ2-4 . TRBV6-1 TGTGCCAGCACACTAGCCAAAAACATTCAGTACTTC CASTLAKNIQYF
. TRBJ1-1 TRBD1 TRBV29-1 TGCAGCGTCCGGACAGGGGTTGAAGCTTTCTTT CSVRTGVEAFF
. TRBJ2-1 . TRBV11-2 TGTGCCAGCAGCTTAGGACTTTACTACAATGAGCAGTTCTTC CASSLGLYYNEQFF
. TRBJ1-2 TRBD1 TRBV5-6 TGTGCCAGCAGCTTAGCAGGGGGGCCCTATGGCTACACCTTC CASSLAGGPYGYTF
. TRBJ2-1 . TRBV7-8 TGTGCCAGCAGCCAATCAGGGGCCCACCGGCTTGAGCAGTTCTTC CASSQSGAHRLEQFF
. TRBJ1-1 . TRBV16 TGTGCCAGCAGCCAATTTTCAGGGTGGGACACTGAAGCTTTCTTT CASSQFSGWDTEAFF
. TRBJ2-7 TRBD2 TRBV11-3 TGTGCCAGCAGCCCACACTCCGGCGGGGGTGAGCAGTACTTC CASSPHSGGGEQYF
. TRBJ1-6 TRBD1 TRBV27 TGTGCCAGCAGTTTAACAGGGGCTTATAATTCACCCCTCCACTTT CASSLTGAYNSPLHF
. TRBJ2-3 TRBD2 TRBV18 TGTGCCAGCTCAACCAGGACTAGCGGGGGCGCAGATACGCAGTATTTT CASSTRTSGGADTQYF
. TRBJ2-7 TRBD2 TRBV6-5 TGTGCCAGCATGGGAACTAGCGGGAGGCGAGAGCAGTACTTC CASMGTSGRREQYF
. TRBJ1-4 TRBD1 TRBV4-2 TGTGCCAGCAGCCCCGGGACAGGGTTTTCCGGTGAGGGTGAAAAACTGTTTTTT CASSPGTGFSGEGEKLFF
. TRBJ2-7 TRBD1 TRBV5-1 TGCGCCAGCAGCTTAGGGGACAGGATTGGCGAGCAGTACTTC CASSLGDRIGEQYF
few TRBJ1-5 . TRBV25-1 TGTGCCAGCAGTGAATCGGGGGGAGGGGTGGGCCAGCCCCAGCATTTT CASSESGGGVGQPQHF
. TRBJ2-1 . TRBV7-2 TGTGCCAGCAGCCCTCGTCTTGCCTTAGGTGGGGACAATGAGCAGTTCTTC CASSPRLALGGDNEQFF
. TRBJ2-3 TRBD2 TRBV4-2 TGTGCCAGCAGCAGAAGGACTAGCGGGACTAGCACAGATACGCAGTATTTT CASSRRTSGTSTDTQYF
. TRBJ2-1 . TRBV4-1 TGCGCCAGCAGCCAAGTTTCGGGATCCATCTACAATGAGCAGTTCTTC CASSQVSGSIYNEQFF
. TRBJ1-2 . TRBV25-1 TGTGCCAGCAGTGAATATGTGCAGTCGGGTGGCTACACCTTC CASSEYVQSGGYTF
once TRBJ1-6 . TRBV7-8 TGTGCCAGCAGCCGTTGGGGCCCAAGCTCCTATAATTCACCCCTCCACTTT CASSRWGPSSYNSPLHF
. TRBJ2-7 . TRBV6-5 TGTGCCAGCAGTCGGACACTGCTCTCCTACGAGCAGTACTTC CASSRTLLSYEQYF
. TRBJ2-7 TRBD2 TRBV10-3 TGTGCCATCAGTGAACCCGGGACTAGCGAGTACTTC CAISEPGTSEYF
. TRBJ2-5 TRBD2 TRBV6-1 TGTGCCAGGCCTGGACTAGCGGGGGAAAACTTC CARPGLAGENF
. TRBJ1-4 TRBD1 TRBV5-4 TGTGCCAGCAGTTTACAGGGGGTGGATGAAAAACTGTTTTTT CASSLQGVDEKLFF
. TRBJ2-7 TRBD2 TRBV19 TGTGCCAGTAGTATTGGGTCAGCGGGGGCCCGGAACTACGAGCAGTACTTC CASSIGSAGARNYEQYF
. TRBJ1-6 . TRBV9 TGTGCCAGCAGCGTAGACCGGACAGCCCACGGTAGAATTTCACCCCTCCACTTT CASSVDRTAHGRISPLHF
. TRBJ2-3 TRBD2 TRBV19 TGTGCCAGTAGTACGGGGACTAGCGGGGGCACAGATACGCAGTATTTT CASSTGTSGGTDTQYF
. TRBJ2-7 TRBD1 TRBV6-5 TGTGCCAGCAGACCTGGACAGGTAACCTACGAGCAGTACTTC CASRPGQVTYEQYF
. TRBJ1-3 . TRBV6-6 TGTGCCAGCAGTTCAGACAGCTCTGGAAACACCATATATTTT CASSSDSSGNTIYF
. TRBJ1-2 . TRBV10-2 TGCGCCAGCAGTGAGTCGACACTATTATATGGCTACACCTTC CASSESTLLYGYTF
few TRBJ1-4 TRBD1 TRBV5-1 TGCGCCAGCAGCCCGGACAGGGTTGGCGAAAAACTGTTTTTT CASSPDRVGEKLFF
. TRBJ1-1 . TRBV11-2 TGTGCCAGCAGCTTAGTGAGGGAGGCTGAAGCTTTCTTT CASSLVREAEAFF
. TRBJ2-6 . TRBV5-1 TGCGCCAGCAGCTCGACTCTGGGGGCCAACGTCCTGACTTTC CASSSTLGANVLTF
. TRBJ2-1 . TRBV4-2 TGTGCCAGCAGCCCATTGCGGGGGCCCAATGAGCAGTTCTTC CASSPLRGPNEQFF
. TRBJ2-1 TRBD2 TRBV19 TGTGCCAGTAGTGCCCCGGGACTAGCTTCCTACAATGAGCAGTTCTTC CASSAPGLASYNEQFF
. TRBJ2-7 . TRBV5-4 TGTGCCAGCAGCTGGGGGCTGAGGAGCTCCTACGAGCAGTACTTC CASSWGLRSSYEQYF
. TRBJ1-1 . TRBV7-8 TGTGCCAGCAGACAACAGGGGAACACTGAAGCTTTCTTT CASRQQGNTEAFF
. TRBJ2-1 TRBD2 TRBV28 TGTGCCAGCAGTCCCGGACTAGCGGGAGGAAATGAGCAGTTCTTC CASSPGLAGGNEQFF
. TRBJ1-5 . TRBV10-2 TGCGCCAGCAGCGCTGGAAATAGCAATCAGCCCCAGCATTTT CASSAGNSNQPQHF
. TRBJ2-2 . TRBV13 TGTGCCAGCAGCTTATCAGGGTTCGGGGAGCTGTTTTTT CASSLSGFGELFF